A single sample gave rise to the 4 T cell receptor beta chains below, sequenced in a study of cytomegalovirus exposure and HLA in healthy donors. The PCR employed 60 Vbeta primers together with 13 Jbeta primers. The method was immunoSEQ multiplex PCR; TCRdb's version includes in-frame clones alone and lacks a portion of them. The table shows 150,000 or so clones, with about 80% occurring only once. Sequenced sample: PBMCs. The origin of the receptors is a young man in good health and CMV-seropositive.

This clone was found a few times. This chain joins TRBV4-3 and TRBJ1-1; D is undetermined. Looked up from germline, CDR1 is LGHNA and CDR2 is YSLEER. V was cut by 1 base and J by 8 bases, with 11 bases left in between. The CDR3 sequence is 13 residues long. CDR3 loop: CASSQAIEGEAFF. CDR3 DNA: TGCGCCAGCAGCCAAGCAATAGAGGGCGAAGCTTTCTTT.

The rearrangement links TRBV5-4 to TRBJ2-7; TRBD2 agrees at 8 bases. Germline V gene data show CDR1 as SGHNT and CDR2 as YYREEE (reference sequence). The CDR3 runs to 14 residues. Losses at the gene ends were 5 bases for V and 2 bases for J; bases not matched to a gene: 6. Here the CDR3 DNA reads TGTGCCAGCAGGATTTCGGGGGGGACCTACGAGCAGTACTTC. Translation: CASRISGGTYEQYF.

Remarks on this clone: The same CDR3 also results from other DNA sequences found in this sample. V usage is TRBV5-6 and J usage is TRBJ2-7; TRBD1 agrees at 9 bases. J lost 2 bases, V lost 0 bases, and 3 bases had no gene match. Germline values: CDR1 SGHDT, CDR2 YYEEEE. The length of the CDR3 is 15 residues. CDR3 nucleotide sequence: TGTGCCAGCAGCTTGGACAGGGGGCGGACCTACGAGCAGTACTTC. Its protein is CASSLDRGRTYEQYF.

The CDR3 loop reads CASSIGQGHTGELFF. CDR3 bases: TGTGCCAGTAGTATAGGTCAGGGGCACACCGGGGAGCTGTTTTTT. The chain carries TRBV19 and TRBJ2-2; perhaps TRBD1 as D (6 bases). Trimming shortened V by 1 base and J by 3 bases, and 9 bases separated the two germline ends. The CDR3 loop spans 15 amino acids. Germline V gene sequence: CDR1 LNHDA, CDR2 SQIVND (reference sequence).